Below, 10 T cell receptor beta chains from the same sample are listed, as sequenced in a study of blood T cell repertoires in COVID-19. Using immunoSEQ multiplex PCR, the repertoire was profiled, and TCRdb retains in-frame clones only, with some absent. The sample has tens of thousands of clones, more than 80% seen once. Sequencing was performed on peripheral blood. Receptors were obtained from a human donor in a cohort sampled during active COVID-19.

The V call is TRBV11-2, the J call TRBJ2-5; 7 bases agree with TRBD1. The ends lost 1 base at V and 4 bases at J; junction bases unmatched: 3. This CDR3 has 14 amino acids. Germline assignment: CDR1 SGHAT and CDR2 FQNNGV. The CDR3 DNA is TGTGCCAGCAGCTTAGTGGCAGGGGGAGAGACCCAGTACTTC. Its translation is CASSLVAGGETQYF. Full variable domain (outside the CDR3, taken from reference TRBV11-2 and TRBJ2-5): EAGVAQSPRYKIIEKRQSVAFWCNPISGHATLYWYQQILGQGPKLLIQFQNNGVVDDSQLPKDRFSAERLKGVDSTLKIQPAKLEDSAVYLCASSLVAGGETQYFGPGTRLLVL.

This clone was seen just once. This chain uses TRBV7-2 with TRBJ2-3; 10 nucleotides line up with TRBD2. From germline, CDR1 is SGHTA and CDR2 FQGNSA. With 0 bases clipped from V and 2 bases from J, the junction kept 8 bases outside the gene matches. There are 18 residues in the CDR3. The CDR3 bases are TGTGCCAGCAGCTTAGCGCGCCTAGCGGGAGCGACCACAGATACGCAGTATTTT. Protein sequence: CASSLARLAGATTDTQYF. The variable domain in full, completed from reference TRBV7-2 and TRBJ2-3, reads GAGVSQSPSNKVTEKGKDVELRCDPISGHTALYWYRQSLGQGLEFLIYFQGNSAPDKSGLPSDRFSAERTGGSVSTLTIQRTQQEDSAVYLCASSLARLAGATTDTQYFGPGTRLTVL.

The chain recombines TRBV19 with TRBJ1-4; D gene uncertain. The CDR3 is made up of 13 amino acids. V gave up 2 bases and J gave up 8 bases, with 9 bases separating them. CDR1 is LNHDA and CDR2 is SQIVND in the germline V gene (reference sequence). The CDR3, as DNA: TGTGCCAGTAGTATACGTAGCGGGGAAAAACTGTTTTTT. Its translation is CASSIRSGEKLFF.

CDR3 DNA sequence: TGTGCCAGCACCTTGTCGGGGACAGACCTCTATAGCAATCAGCCCCAGCATTTT. It encodes CASTLSGTDLYSNQPQHF. This rearrangement joins TRBV28 to TRBJ1-5; 7 positions agree with TRBD1. CDR1 is MDHEN, CDR2 SYDVKM, per germline. V lost 7 bases and J lost 0; bases outside the gene matches: 15. This CDR3 contains 18 residues.

The chain combines TRBV11-1 with TRBJ1-1; possibly TRBD1 for D (5 bases). The germline gives CDR1 SGHAT, CDR2 FQDESV (reference sequence). The CDR3 covers 13 residues. The V end was cut by 2 bases, the J end by 7 bases, with 11 bases between. As DNA, the CDR3 is TGTGCCAGCAGCTTATTCCCCCAGGGTGAAGCTTTCTTT. Translation gives CASSLFPQGEAFF.

This clone has a single count. The chain employs TRBV15 and TRBJ2-1, with D tentatively TRBD1 (5 bases). The CDR3 sequence is 15 residues long. Trimming took off 0 bases at V and 5 bases at J, with 11 bases between the two ends. The V gene's germline CDR1 is LNHNV and CDR2 YYDKDF (reference sequence). The CDR3 spells CATSRDRQKDNEQFF. In nucleotides, the CDR3 is TGTGCCACCAGCAGAGATCGACAGAAAGACAATGAGCAGTTCTTC.

The chain recombines TRBV5-6 with TRBJ1-6; 11 bases agree with TRBD1. Trimming removed 5 bases from V and 13 bases from J; junction bases left unmatched: 5. The CDR3 is made up of 13 amino acids. CDR1 and CDR2 from the germline V gene are SGHDT and YYEEEE. This CDR3 is CASSGQGAAPLHF. The CDR3 DNA reads TGTGCCAGCAGTGGACAGGGGGCGGCTCCCCTCCACTTT.

This clone was recorded once. CDR3 loop: CASLGQRNSPLHF. CDR3 sequence (DNA): TGTGCCAGCTTGGGACAGAGAAATTCACCCCTCCACTTT. The chain employs TRBV18 and TRBJ1-6; 7 nucleotides agree with TRBD1. The CDR3 has 13 amino acids. Germline CDR1 KGHSH, CDR2 LQKENI. After removal of 7 bases from V and 7 bases from J, the junction contained 4 bases not matched to a gene.

The chain's CDR3 is CASSEFTGSTEAFF. The CDR3 nucleotides are TGTGCCAGCAGCGAATTCACAGGGTCCACTGAAGCTTTCTTT. The chain employs TRBV5-4 and TRBJ1-1; D may be TRBD1 (6 bases). Trimming removed 4 bases from V and 4 bases from J, with 14 bases in between. The germline V gene has CDR1 SGHNT and CDR2 YYREEE (reference sequence). The CDR3 sequence is 14 residues long.

The chain recombines TRBV9 with TRBJ1-1; D uncertain. The CDR3 spans 15 residues. V lost 0 bases to trimming and J lost 0 bases, with 9 bases between them. Germline CDR1 and CDR2: SGDLS and YYNGEE. The CDR3 sequence is CASSVGPGMNTEAFF. The CDR3 region has the DNA TGTGCCAGCAGCGTAGGACCCGGGATGAACACTGAAGCTTTCTTT.